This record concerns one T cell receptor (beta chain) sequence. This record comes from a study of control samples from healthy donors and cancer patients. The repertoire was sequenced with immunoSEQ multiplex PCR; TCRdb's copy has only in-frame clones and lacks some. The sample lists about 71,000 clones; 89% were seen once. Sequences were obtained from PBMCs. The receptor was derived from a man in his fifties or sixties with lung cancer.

CDR3 loop: CAISDLESPLHF. CDR3 nucleotide sequence: TGTGCCATCAGTGATCTGGAATCACCCCTCCACTTT. The chain joins TRBV10-3 to TRBJ1-6; D not resolved. V was trimmed by 3 bases and J by 10 bases, leaving 7 bases between them. Germline lookup yields CDR1 ENHRY and CDR2 SYGVKD. The CDR3 loop spans 12 amino acids.